This is a list of T cell receptor beta chains from one sample in a study of response to subunit inactivated influenza vaccine. From the RT-PCR reads, TCRdb called clonotypes with MiXCR, one entry per CDR3 protein. Of hundreds of thousands of distinct CDR3 sequences listed, approximately 14% are singletons. The sample here was PBMCs from blood, taken 11 to 12 days after vaccination. These receptors were collected from a man in his forties or fifties who received an inactivated influenza vaccine. CDR3s include the opening cysteine and the closing phenylalanine or tryptophan. The D gene is left open where the match is weak. Clone sizes are given selectively: once, few, many, or a class where the clone is expanded.

J gene: TRBJ2-1; V gene: TRBV6-6; clone size: few; D gene: NA; CDR3 protein: CASSYGNHEQFF; CDR3 DNA: TGTGCCAGCAGTTACGGGAACCATGAGCAGTTCTTC
J gene: TRBJ1-6; V gene: TRBV12-3/TRBV12-4; clone size: NA; D gene: TRBD1; CDR3 protein: CASRLTGQYNSPLHF; CDR3 DNA: TGTGCCAGCAGGCTAACGGGACAGTATAATTCACCCCTCCACTTT
J gene: TRBJ1-1; V gene: TRBV7-6; clone size: few; D gene: NA; CDR3 protein: CASSSVLGSVNTEAFF; CDR3 DNA: TGTGCCAGCAGTTCGGTGCTTGGAAGCGTGAACACTGAAGCTTTCTTT
J gene: TRBJ2-7; V gene: TRBV6-2/TRBV6-3; clone size: many; D gene: TRBD1; CDR3 protein: CASTLTGQAAYEQYF; CDR3 DNA: TGTGCCAGCACGCTAACTGGACAGGCAGCCTACGAGCAGTACTTC
J gene: TRBJ1-5; V gene: TRBV7-2; clone size: NA; D gene: NA; CDR3 protein: CASSSGTSNQPQHF; CDR3 DNA: TGTGCCAGCAGCTCCGGGACGAGCAATCAGCCCCAGCATTTT
J gene: TRBJ1-1; V gene: TRBV4-3; clone size: few; D gene: NA; CDR3 protein: CASSQGFLVNTEAFF; CDR3 DNA: TGCGCCAGCAGCCAAGGCTTCCTCGTGAACACTGAAGCTTTCTTT
J gene: TRBJ2-7; V gene: TRBV12-3/TRBV12-4; clone size: few; D gene: NA; CDR3 protein: CASSLKGGGYEQYF; CDR3 DNA: TGTGCCAGCAGTCTAAAGGGGGGTGGCTACGAGCAGTACTTC
J gene: TRBJ1-1; V gene: TRBV30; clone size: once; D gene: NA; CDR3 protein: CAWSFMGAEAFF; CDR3 DNA: TGTGCCTGGAGTTTTATGGGGGCCGAAGCTTTCTTT
J gene: TRBJ2-3; V gene: TRBV29-1; clone size: few; D gene: TRBD2; CDR3 protein: CSVGIPSGRGTDTQYF; CDR3 DNA: TGCAGCGTTGGCATCCCTAGCGGGAGGGGCACAGATACGCAGTATTTT
J gene: TRBJ2-1; V gene: TRBV5-6; clone size: few; D gene: NA; CDR3 protein: CASSLYRGAPYNEQFF; CDR3 DNA: TGTGCCAGCAGCTTGTATCGCGGAGCCCCCTACAATGAGCAGTTCTTC
J gene: TRBJ2-1; V gene: TRBV5-1; clone size: few; D gene: TRBD1; CDR3 protein: CASSFTGTVSYNEQFF; CDR3 DNA: TGCGCCAGCAGCTTTACCGGGACAGTCTCCTACAATGAGCAGTTCTTC
J gene: TRBJ2-3; V gene: TRBV6-2/TRBV6-3; clone size: NA; D gene: TRBD2; CDR3 protein: CASSYSGGRGRGSLTDTQYF; CDR3 DNA: TGTGCCAGCAGTTACTCCGGGGGGCGCGGGAGGGGGTCTCTCACAGATACGCAGTATTTT
J gene: TRBJ1-4; V gene: TRBV3-1; clone size: NA; D gene: NA; CDR3 protein: CASSQGLATNEKLFF; CDR3 DNA: TGTGCCAGCAGCCAAGGCCTCGCAACTAATGAAAAACTGTTTTTT
J gene: TRBJ2-3; V gene: TRBV6-2/TRBV6-3; clone size: NA; D gene: NA; CDR3 protein: CASSYVAGKRTDTQYF; CDR3 DNA: TGTGCCAGCAGTTACGTGGCGGGGAAACGCACAGATACGCAGTATTTT
J gene: TRBJ2-1; V gene: TRBV20-1; clone size: NA; D gene: TRBD2; CDR3 protein: CSARGSGNYNEQFF; CDR3 DNA: TGCAGTGCTAGAGGTAGCGGGAACTACAATGAGCAGTTCTTC
J gene: TRBJ2-7; V gene: TRBV7-9; clone size: many; D gene: NA; CDR3 protein: CASSRGTFYEQYF; CDR3 DNA: TGTGCCAGCAGCCGAGGGACTTTCTACGAGCAGTACTTC
J gene: TRBJ1-5; V gene: TRBV20-1; clone size: NA; D gene: TRBD1; CDR3 protein: CSAVDRVGNQPQHF; CDR3 DNA: TGCAGTGCCGTCGACAGGGTTGGCAATCAGCCCCAGCATTTT
J gene: TRBJ2-1; V gene: TRBV10-3; clone size: NA; D gene: TRBD2; CDR3 protein: CAISESRGSGDEQFF; CDR3 DNA: TGTGCCATCAGTGAGTCTCGCGGGAGTGGGGATGAGCAGTTCTTC
J gene: TRBJ2-7; V gene: TRBV5-1; clone size: few; D gene: NA; CDR3 protein: CASSHSLAARNF; CDR3 DNA: TGCGCCAGCAGCCACTCTCTAGCAGCTCGGAACTTC
J gene: TRBJ2-1; V gene: TRBV20-1; clone size: NA; D gene: NA; CDR3 protein: CSARVGGYNEQFF; CDR3 DNA: TGCAGTGCTAGAGTAGGGGGGTACAATGAGCAGTTCTTC
J gene: TRBJ2-2; V gene: TRBV6-2/TRBV6-3; clone size: NA; D gene: NA; CDR3 protein: CASSQILTPYTGELFF; CDR3 DNA: TGTGCCAGCAGTCAAATCTTGACTCCCTACACCGGGGAGCTGTTTTTT
J gene: TRBJ2-1; V gene: TRBV4-1; clone size: NA; D gene: TRBD2; CDR3 protein: CASSTGLAGVNEQFF; CDR3 DNA: TGCGCCAGCAGCACGGGACTAGCGGGGGTCAATGAGCAGTTCTTC
J gene: TRBJ2-2; V gene: TRBV28; clone size: NA; D gene: NA; CDR3 protein: CASSLWGAGGELFF; CDR3 DNA: TGTGCCAGCAGTTTATGGGGGGCAGGCGGGGAGCTGTTTTTT
J gene: TRBJ1-5; V gene: TRBV29-1; clone size: NA; D gene: NA; CDR3 protein: CSVVIGASNQPQHF; CDR3 DNA: TGCAGCGTTGTGATAGGGGCCAGCAATCAGCCCCAGCATTTT
J gene: TRBJ2-2; V gene: TRBV19; clone size: NA; D gene: NA; CDR3 protein: CASSGAGGTGELFF; CDR3 DNA: TGTGCCAGTAGTGGGGCTGGGGGAACCGGGGAGCTGTTTTTT
J gene: TRBJ2-2; V gene: TRBV6-1; clone size: few; D gene: TRBD2; CDR3 protein: CASSGRAGAGELFF; CDR3 DNA: TGTGCCAGCAGTGGTCGTGCGGGGGCCGGGGAGCTGTTTTTT
J gene: TRBJ2-1; V gene: TRBV7-8; clone size: NA; D gene: TRBD2; CDR3 protein: CASSLTGGGAFGNEQFF; CDR3 DNA: TGTGCCAGCAGCTTAACGGGCGGGGGGGCGTTCGGCAATGAGCAGTTCTTC
J gene: TRBJ2-1; V gene: TRBV11-2; clone size: NA; D gene: NA; CDR3 protein: CASSLEPRGEQFF; CDR3 DNA: TGTGCCAGCAGCTTAGAACCCCGGGGTGAGCAGTTCTTC
J gene: TRBJ2-7; V gene: TRBV18; clone size: few; D gene: NA; CDR3 protein: CASSRRVDEQYF; CDR3 DNA: TGTGCCAGCTCACGCAGGGTCGACGAGCAGTACTTC
J gene: TRBJ1-3; V gene: TRBV10-2; clone size: NA; D gene: NA; CDR3 protein: CASSERQPGNTIYF; CDR3 DNA: TGCGCCAGCAGTGAGCGCCAGCCGGGAAACACCATATATTTT
J gene: TRBJ2-5; V gene: TRBV2; clone size: few; D gene: NA; CDR3 protein: CASGAQYF; CDR3 DNA: TGTGCCAGCGGTGCCCAGTACTTC
J gene: TRBJ2-1; V gene: TRBV12-3/TRBV12-4; clone size: few; D gene: NA; CDR3 protein: CASSSGGASYNEQFF; CDR3 DNA: TGTGCCAGCAGTTCGGGGGGCGCCTCCTACAATGAGCAGTTCTTC
J gene: TRBJ2-1; V gene: TRBV7-2; clone size: NA; D gene: TRBD1; CDR3 protein: CASSRQPGQGYNEQFF; CDR3 DNA: TGTGCCAGCAGCCGTCAACCGGGACAGGGATACAATGAGCAGTTCTTC
J gene: TRBJ1-4; V gene: TRBV20-1; clone size: NA; D gene: TRBD1; CDR3 protein: CSASVGTAIGTNEKLFF; CDR3 DNA: TGCAGTGCTAGTGTTGGGACAGCAATTGGAACTAATGAAAAACTGTTTTTT
J gene: TRBJ1-6; V gene: TRBV27; clone size: few; D gene: TRBD1; CDR3 protein: CASSGGTVPNSPLHF; CDR3 DNA: TGTGCCAGCAGCGGGGGGACAGTCCCTAATTCACCCCTCCACTTT
J gene: TRBJ2-7; V gene: TRBV7-8; clone size: NA; D gene: NA; CDR3 protein: CASSRGPGASYEQYF; CDR3 DNA: TGTGCCAGCAGCAGGGGTCCCGGGGCCTCCTACGAGCAGTACTTC